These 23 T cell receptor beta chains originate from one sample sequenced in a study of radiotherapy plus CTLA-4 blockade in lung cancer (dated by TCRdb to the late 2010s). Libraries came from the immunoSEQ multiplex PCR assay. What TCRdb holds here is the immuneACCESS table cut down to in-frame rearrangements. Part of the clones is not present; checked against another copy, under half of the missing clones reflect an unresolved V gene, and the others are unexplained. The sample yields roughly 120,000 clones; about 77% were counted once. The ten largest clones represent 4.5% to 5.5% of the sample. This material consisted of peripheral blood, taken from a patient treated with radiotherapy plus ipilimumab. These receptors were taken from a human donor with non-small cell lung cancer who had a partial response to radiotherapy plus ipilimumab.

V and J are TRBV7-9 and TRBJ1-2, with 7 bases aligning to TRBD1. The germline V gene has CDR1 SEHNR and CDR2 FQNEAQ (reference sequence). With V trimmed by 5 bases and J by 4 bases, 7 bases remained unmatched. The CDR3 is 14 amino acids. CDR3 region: CASSPAGTAYGYTF. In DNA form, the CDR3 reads TGTGCCAGCAGCCCAGCCGGGACAGCCTATGGCTACACCTTC.

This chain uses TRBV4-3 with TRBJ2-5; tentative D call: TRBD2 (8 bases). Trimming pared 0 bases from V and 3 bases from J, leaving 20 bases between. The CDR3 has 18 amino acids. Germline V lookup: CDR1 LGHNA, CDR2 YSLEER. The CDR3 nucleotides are TGCGCCAGCAGCCAAGATAACTTAGGGGGCGGGGGGAAAGAGACCCAGTACTTC. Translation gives CASSQDNLGGGGKETQYF.

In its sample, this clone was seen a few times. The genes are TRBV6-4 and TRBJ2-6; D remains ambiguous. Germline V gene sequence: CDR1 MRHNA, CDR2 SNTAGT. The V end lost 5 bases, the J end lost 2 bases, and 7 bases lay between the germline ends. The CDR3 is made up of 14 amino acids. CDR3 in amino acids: CASSNNPGANVLTF. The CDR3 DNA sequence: TGTGCCAGCAGTAACAACCCTGGGGCCAACGTCCTGACTTTC.

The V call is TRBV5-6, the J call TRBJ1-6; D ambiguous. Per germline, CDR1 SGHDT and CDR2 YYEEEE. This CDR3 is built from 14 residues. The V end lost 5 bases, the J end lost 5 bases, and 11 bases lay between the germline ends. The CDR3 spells CASSLIGNNSPLHF. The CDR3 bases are TGTGCCAGCAGTTTAATCGGGAATAATTCACCCCTCCACTTT.

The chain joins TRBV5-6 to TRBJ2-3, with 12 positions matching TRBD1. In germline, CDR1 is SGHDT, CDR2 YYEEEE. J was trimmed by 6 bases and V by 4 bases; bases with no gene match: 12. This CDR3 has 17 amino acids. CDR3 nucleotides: TGTGCCAGCAGCCGTTTCCCCGGGACAGGGGGCCAGGATACGCAGTATTTT. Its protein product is CASSRFPGTGGQDTQYF.

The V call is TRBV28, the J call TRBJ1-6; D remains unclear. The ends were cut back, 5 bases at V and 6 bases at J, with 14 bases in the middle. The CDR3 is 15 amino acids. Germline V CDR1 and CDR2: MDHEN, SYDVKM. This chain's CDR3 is CASSTTGPSNSPLHF. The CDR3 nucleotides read TGTGCCAGCAGTACCACGGGTCCTTCTAATTCACCCCTCCACTTT.

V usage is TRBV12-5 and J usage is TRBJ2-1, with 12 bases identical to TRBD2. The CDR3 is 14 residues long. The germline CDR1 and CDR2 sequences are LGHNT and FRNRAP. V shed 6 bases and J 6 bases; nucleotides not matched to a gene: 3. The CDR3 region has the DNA TGTGCTAGTGGAATGACTAGCGGGAGCAATGAGCAGTTCTTC. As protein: CASGMTSGSNEQFF.

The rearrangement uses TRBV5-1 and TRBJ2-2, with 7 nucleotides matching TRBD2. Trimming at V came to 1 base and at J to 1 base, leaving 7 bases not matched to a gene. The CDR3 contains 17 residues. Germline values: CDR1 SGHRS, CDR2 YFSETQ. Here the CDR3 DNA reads TGCGCCAGCAGCTTGAGGGCGGCTAGCGGGAACACCGGGGAGCTGTTTTTT. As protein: CASSLRAASGNTGELFF.

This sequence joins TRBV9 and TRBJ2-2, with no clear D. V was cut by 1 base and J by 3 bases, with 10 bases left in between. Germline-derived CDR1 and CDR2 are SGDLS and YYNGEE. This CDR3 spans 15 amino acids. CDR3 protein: CASSVMSGDTGELFF. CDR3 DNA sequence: TGTGCCAGCAGCGTAATGTCGGGTGACACCGGGGAGCTGTTTTTT.

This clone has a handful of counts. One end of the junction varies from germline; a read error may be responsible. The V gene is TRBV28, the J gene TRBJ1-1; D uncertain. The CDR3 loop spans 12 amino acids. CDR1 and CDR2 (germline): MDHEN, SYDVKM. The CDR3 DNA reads TGTGCCAGCGGGCAGAAGAACTCTGAAGCTTTCTTT. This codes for CASGQKNSEAFF.

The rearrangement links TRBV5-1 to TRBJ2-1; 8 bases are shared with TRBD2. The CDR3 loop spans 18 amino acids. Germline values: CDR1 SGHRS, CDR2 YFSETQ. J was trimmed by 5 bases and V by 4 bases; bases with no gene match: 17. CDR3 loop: CASSQRRASGSTHNEQFF. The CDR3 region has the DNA TGCGCCAGCAGCCAGCGACGAGCGAGCGGGAGTACCCACAATGAGCAGTTCTTC. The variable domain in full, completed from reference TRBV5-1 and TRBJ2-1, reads KAGVTQTPRYLIKTRGQQVTLSCSPISGHRSVSWYQQTPGQGLQFLFEYFSETQRNKGNFPGRFSGRQFSNSRSEMNVSTLELGDSALYLCASSQRRASGSTHNEQFFGPGTRLTVL.

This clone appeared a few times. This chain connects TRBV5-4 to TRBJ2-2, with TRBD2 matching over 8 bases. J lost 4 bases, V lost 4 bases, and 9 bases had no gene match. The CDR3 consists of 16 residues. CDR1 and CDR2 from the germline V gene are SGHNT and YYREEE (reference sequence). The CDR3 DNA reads TGTGCCAGCAGCACAGGCCAGCGGGGGAGCACCGGGGAGCTGTTTTTT. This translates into CASSTGQRGSTGELFF.

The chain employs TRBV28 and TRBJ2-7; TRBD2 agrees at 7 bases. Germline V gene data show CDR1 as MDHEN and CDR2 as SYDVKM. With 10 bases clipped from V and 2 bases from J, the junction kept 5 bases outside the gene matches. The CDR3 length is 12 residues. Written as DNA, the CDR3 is TGTGCCACCAAAGGGACTACCTACGAGCAGTACGTC. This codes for CATKGTTYEQYV.

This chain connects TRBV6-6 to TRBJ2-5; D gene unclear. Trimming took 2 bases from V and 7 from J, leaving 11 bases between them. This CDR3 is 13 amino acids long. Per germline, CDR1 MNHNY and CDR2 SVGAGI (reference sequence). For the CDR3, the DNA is TGTGCCAGCAGTTACCCCTCCCCCCGGACCCAGTACTTC. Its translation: CASSYPSPRTQYF.

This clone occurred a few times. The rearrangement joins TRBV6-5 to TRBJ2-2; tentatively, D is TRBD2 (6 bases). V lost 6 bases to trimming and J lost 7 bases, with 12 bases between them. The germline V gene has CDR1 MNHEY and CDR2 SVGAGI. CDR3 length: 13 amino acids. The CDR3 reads CASRVGGDGELFF. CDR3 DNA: TGTGCCAGCAGGGTAGGAGGGGACGGGGAGCTGTTTTTT.

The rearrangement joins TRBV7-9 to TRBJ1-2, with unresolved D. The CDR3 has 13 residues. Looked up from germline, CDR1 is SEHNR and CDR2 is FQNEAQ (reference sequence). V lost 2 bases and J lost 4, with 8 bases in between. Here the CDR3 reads CASSLRGLYGYTF. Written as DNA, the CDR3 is TGTGCCAGCAGCTTAAGAGGGCTCTATGGCTACACCTTC.

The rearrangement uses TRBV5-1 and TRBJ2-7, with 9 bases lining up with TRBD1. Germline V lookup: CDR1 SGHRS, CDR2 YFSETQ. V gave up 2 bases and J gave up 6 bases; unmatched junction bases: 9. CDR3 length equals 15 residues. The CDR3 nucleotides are TGCGCCAGCAGCTTTGGGACAGGGAGAGGGATCGAGCAGTACTTC. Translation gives CASSFGTGRGIEQYF.

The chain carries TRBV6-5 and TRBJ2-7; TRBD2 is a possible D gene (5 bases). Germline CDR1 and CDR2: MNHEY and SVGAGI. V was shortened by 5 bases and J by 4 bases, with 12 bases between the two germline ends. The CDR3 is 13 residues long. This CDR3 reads CASSVGLFYEQYV. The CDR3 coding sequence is TGTGCCAGCAGTGTAGGACTGTTTTACGAGCAGTACGTC.

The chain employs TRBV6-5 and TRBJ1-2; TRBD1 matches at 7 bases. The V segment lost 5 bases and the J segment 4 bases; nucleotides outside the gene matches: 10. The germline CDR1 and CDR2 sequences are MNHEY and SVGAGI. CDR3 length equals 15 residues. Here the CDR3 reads CASSPRQGTSYGYTF. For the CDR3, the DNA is TGTGCCAGCAGTCCACGACAGGGTACATCCTATGGCTACACCTTC.

The CDR3 loop reads CASSRDFTYEQYF. Here the CDR3 DNA reads TGTGCCAGCAGCCGGGACTTTACCTACGAGCAGTACTTC. The J gene is TRBJ2-7, the V gene TRBV5-6; maybe TRBD2 (6 bases). The CDR3 contains 13 residues. Trimming shortened V by 4 bases and J by 2 bases, and 10 bases separated the two germline ends. Germline V gene data show CDR1 as SGHDT and CDR2 as YYEEEE.

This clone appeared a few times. The chain's CDR3 is CASSLGPGQGFEQYV. As DNA, the CDR3 is TGTGCCAGCAGCTTGGGACCGGGACAGGGGTTCGAGCAGTACGTC. The V and J genes are TRBV5-5 and TRBJ2-7; TRBD1 matches at 10 bases. The ends lost 0 bases at V and 6 bases at J; junction bases unmatched: 6. The CDR3 consists of 15 residues. Germline V CDR1 and CDR2: SGHKS, YYEKEE (reference sequence).

The CDR3 DNA is TGTGCCAGTCGGGTGACAGGGGATAGCAATCAGCCCCAGCATTTT. The encoded protein is CASRVTGDSNQPQHF. The rearrangement links TRBV6-1 to TRBJ1-5, with 8 positions matching TRBD1. CDR3 length: 15 residues. Unmatched junction bases numbered 7, after V lost 9 bases and J lost 0 bases. The germline CDR1 and CDR2 sequences are MNHNS and SASEGT.

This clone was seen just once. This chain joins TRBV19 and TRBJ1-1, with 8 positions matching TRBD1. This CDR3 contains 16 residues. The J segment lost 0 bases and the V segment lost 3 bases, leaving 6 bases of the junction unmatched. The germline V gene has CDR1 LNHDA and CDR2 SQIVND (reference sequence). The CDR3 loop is CASSIPLQGVNTEAFF. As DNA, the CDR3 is TGTGCCAGTAGTATTCCCCTACAGGGGGTGAACACTGAAGCTTTCTTT.